This TCR beta chain was recorded in a study of PD-L1 blockade in urothelial cancer. Study-wide background: The patients had undergone anywhere from 0 to 3 prior chemotherapy regimens.

Sequencing used immunoSEQ multiplex PCR; TCRdb keeps in-frame clones, though not all of them. This table has more than 95,000 clones, roughly 90% appearing once. This CDR3 region has 16 residues. Germline CDR1 reads SGHTA; CDR2 reads FQGNSA. V lost 0 bases, J lost 1 base, and 9 bases lay in between. Time point described: peripheral blood 6 weeks after treatment start. Locally advanced or metastatic urothelial carcinoma was present in patients. Samples were collected from each patient before treatment and during treatment. Each patient gave between 1 and 8 of them in total. The sequences come from PBMCs, collected around atezolizumab (anti-PD-L1) treatment. The V gene is TRBV7-2, the J gene TRBJ2-2; tentative D call: TRBD2 (6 bases). This clonotype was obtained from a man in his 60s with urothelial cancer. CDR3 loop: CASSLALRGNTGELFF. Written as DNA, the CDR3 is TGTGCCAGCAGCTTAGCGCTGCGGGGGAACACCGGGGAGCTGTTTTTT.